The rows below give T cell receptor beta chains drawn from one sample of a study of shared clonotypes between healthy human individuals. Measured with immunoSEQ multiplex PCR; TCRdb has only the in-frame clones, and not every one. The table records 2 million to 2.5 million clones, around 92% of them present only once. Input material: naive CD4+ T cells from PBMCs. These receptors were taken from a young man in good health. Some clones in this sample may be carry-over from other donors' samples. Both conserved end residues are part of each CDR3. For some rows the clone size is stated as once, few or many, or as a class when expanded; others skip it.

V,size,CDR3
TRBV5-4,-,CASSFLFRGTDTQYF
TRBV5-5,-,CASSQMTGNTGELFF
TRBV29-1,-,CSVVASGRLNEQFF
TRBV25-1,-,CASRVVDTQYF
TRBV19,-,CASSTLDSGGLYEQYF
TRBV11-3,-,CASSPGQVPHEQFF
TRBV7-6,-,CASSLGRKRERSYNEQFF
TRBV5-4,-,CASGRQSSYEQYF
TRBV18,-,CASSPRDRDQNTEAFF
TRBV11-3,-,CASSLEGEQYF
TRBV5-1,-,CASRPSGFATNEKLFF
TRBV2,-,CASSPLGSAYGYTF
TRBV9,-,CASSVDPGSGNTIYF
TRBV5-4,-,CASSLVPGAYEQYF
TRBV4-1,-,CASSQDLLAGGESSYNEQFF
TRBV5-4,-,CASRASGQTYYEQYF
TRBV5-1,-,CASSPGTRGGYTF
TRBV18,-,CASSPSVASGFYEQYF
TRBV10-1,-,CASSAGGSDEQYF
TRBV9,-,CASSFEGQGPLEQYF
TRBV30,-,CAWSVVGSSNQPQHF
TRBV10-3,-,CAISEFGQGVGNEQFF
TRBV6-4,-,CASSPELNTEAFF
TRBV28,-,CASRGRGQTYEQYF
TRBV9,-,CASSVRESNNEQFF
TRBV18,-,CASSPPRAYEQYF
TRBV5-1,-,CASSLGTLYGYTF
TRBV11-2,once,CASSPEGQAGDEQFF
TRBV18,-,CASSLGSETGELFF
TRBV28,-,CASSLAELAKNIQYF
TRBV28,once,CASIPPRGTSGSDEQFF
TRBV19,-,CASSKTGDPQPQHF
TRBV4-1,-,CASSLRDRGPDTQYF
TRBV10-3,few,CATQAWDTEAFF
TRBV30,-,CAWSVGLAVDEQYF